This T cell receptor beta chain was found in a study of shared clonotypes between healthy human individuals (dated by TCRdb to the early 2020s). A note on the overall study: Three men and two women, aged 18 to 49 years, made up the cohort. Per donor, three plates each were used for CD4 naive and CD4 memory, two for CD8 naive, and one for CD8 memory. To estimate repertoire size and how much clonotype sharing occurs between individuals, the study deeply sequenced the blood TCR repertoires of five or six healthy adults. To increase sequencing depth and limit assay-specific biases, different laboratories used diverse techniques to prepare libraries and sequence TCR repertoires. Each donor's leukapheresis produced roughly between roughly 0.85 and 9.5 billion PBMCs. Summary of the overall study and its limitations: Based on pairwise subsampling, the degree of clonotype sharing among donors was expected to be affected by sequencing depth. About 5% of naive CD4, approximately 3.7% of naive CD8, approximately 2.2% of memory CD4, and 0.35% to 0.4% of memory CD8 clonotypes were shared across several donors. Compared with non-shared clonotypes, the clonotypes found in all four sorted-subset donors had higher generation probabilities. Estimated clonotype richness was generally larger for naive than for memory subsets. Sampling was restricted to blood, and TCR repertoires in tissues likely differ from the TCR repertoires found in blood. Rarefaction of sorted-subset datasets indicated incomplete sequencing despite the large sequencing depth. Because the study included only a small number of donors, the genetic and exposure-history diversity represented was limited.

V trim: 7 bases; J trim: 3 bases; unmatched bases: 7. Based on the germline V gene, the CDR1 and CDR2 sequences are ENHRY and SYGVKD. Taken from cysteine to phenylalanine, the CDR3 has 14 residues. Left in the record is the CDR3 DNA by itself, 42 bases read in frame from the first base. Donors were healthy HIV-negative adults with no recently reported acute infections or vaccinations. All donors were Caucasian adults living in Nashville, Tennessee, USA. CD4+ T cells were enriched by magnetic negative selection; naive cells were then positively selected on CD45RA, and the negative fraction formed the memory subset. After blood collection by leukapheresis, PBMCs were isolated using Ficoll-Histopaque density gradient centrifugation and then cryopreserved in the vapor phase of liquid nitrogen. Purity and quantity of every magnetically sorted T cell population were checked by analytical flow cytometry. From each sorted fraction, genomic DNA was isolated and quantified by UV absorbance on a Nanodrop 2000c.

Using the deep immunoSEQ assay, multiplex PCR amplified TCR CDR3 regions from genomic DNA. For each cell subset, the extracted genomic DNA was distributed evenly across all wells of several immunoSEQ 96-well plates, and each plate served as one replicate. Each replicate PCR for sorted subsets received around 210 ng genomic DNA, equal to tens of thousands of T cell genomes. Purified libraries were quantified with a Qubit 3.0 fluorometer, sized on a Bioanalyzer 2100, and re-quantified with the KAPA Library Quantification kit. Each immunoSEQ 96-well plate was sequenced on its own single-read 150-cycle Illumina NextSeq 550 flow cell. As for the original processing: Because the immunoSEQ output held only junctional sequences and lacked quality scores, the filtering could not match the filtering applied to full-length reads. Sequences were annotated with PyIR, a Python wrapper for IgBLAST v1.9, and V/J genes and CDR3 were assigned using IMGT germline references. Reads with weak V/J assignments (E-value above 1e-6), missing CDR3, stop codons, out-of-frame junctions, or ambiguous translated residues were removed. V3J clonotypes were defined as sequences sharing the same inferred V gene, J gene, and CDR3 amino acid sequence. The percentage overlap between two repertoires was calculated by dividing the number of shared unique clonotypes by the size of the smaller repertoire. Richness of each repertoire was evaluated using RTK rarefaction, the Chao1 estimator, and Recon v2.1 estimates of unobserved clonotypes. Generation probabilities for all TCRbeta clonotypes obtained by the gDNA method from a handful of donors were computed using OLGA. This is the immuneACCESS table as TCRdb keeps it, with only in-frame sequences that have V and J called. A part of the clones is gone; compared with another copy, unresolved V genes explain less than half, and the rest is unexplained. V, J and clone size are taken as reported in that table, and D and trimming were inferred from the DNA itself. Across this sample there are approximately 2.4 million clones, with approximately 94% seen only once. The top ten constitute roughly 0.13% of the sample.

About this clone: No antigen is known for it. No base-level quality is on record; no much larger clone is a single base apart.

This sequence was found in a young man in good health. Sequences were obtained from naive CD4+ T cells sorted from blood. The sample's cell subset or site label, in plain terms: CD45RA+ positively selected. This receptor chain uses TRBV10-3 and TRBJ1-2, and 8 junction bases match TRBD1. In nucleotides, the sequence is TGTGCCATCACCCGGACAGGGTTGGACTATGGCTACACCTTC. Its protein reads: CAITRTGLDYGYTF.